This T cell receptor beta chain was captured in a study of blood T cell repertoires in COVID-19. Study-level information: COVID-19 samples from acute and convalescent phases originated in the United States, Italy and Spain. T cells, B-cell-depleted T cells, or PBMCs provided the cDNA or gDNA that served as material.

Source study methods: Quantification of nucleated cells was approximated via reference gene primer amplification. Measured with immunoSEQ multiplex PCR; TCRdb has only the in-frame clones, and not every one. That table gives V, J and clone size, and the DNA gave D and trimming. This sample has 250,000 or so clones; over 80% occur once, and the top ten carry 2% to 3%. CDR1 is SGHRS and CDR2 is YFSETQ in the germline V gene. This CDR3 region has 15 residues. The V end lost 2 bases, the J end lost 2 bases, and 11 bases lay between the germline ends. Enrollment of patients from Seattle took place during active infection, with longitudinal follow-up.

This chain uses TRBV5-1 with TRBJ2-1; a possible D gene is TRBD2 (6 bases). The TCR was taken from a man in his thirties or forties with COVID-19, enrolled during active disease. Sequenced: peripheral blood. CDR3 in DNA: TGCGCCAGCAGCTTTGGGACTCATCCCTACAATGAGCAGTTCTTC. Translated: CASSFGTHPYNEQFF.